This T cell receptor beta chain was sequenced during a study of cytotoxic CD8 clonotypes in ibrutinib-treated CLL. The wider study: Following a median about twelve months of treatment, with a range of 6 to 36, response samples were taken. Per sample, productive templates averaged 255,043 and productive rearrangements averaged about 92,000. Study outcomes and limitations: Clonality went up at ibrutinib response and then declined back toward baseline at progression. The public clonotypes identified were infrequent and showed contraction or stability on treatment.

Sequencing was performed with immunoSEQ multiplex PCR; in TCRdb, only in-frame clones are kept and a portion is missing. The sample contains 15,000 to 20,000 clones, approximately 71% of which appear only once. Worth noting for this clone: Its specificity is not known.

Trimming stripped 7 bases from V and 5 bases from J, with 17 bases between. The CDR3 contains 14 residues. Looked up from germline, CDR1 is SNHLY and CDR2 is FYNNEI. The receptor comes from a human donor with chronic lymphocytic leukemia. The rearrangement joins TRBV2 to TRBJ2-5, with D possibly called TRBD1 or TRBD2 (6 bases each). Sequencing was performed on PBMCs, taken before ibrutinib treatment. CDR3 protein: CASINMGGPETQYF. CDR3 coding DNA: TGTGCCAGCATCAATATGGGGGGCCCCGAGACCCAGTACTTC.